This TCR beta chain was sequenced for a study of blood T cell repertoires in COVID-19 (dated by TCRdb to between 2020 and 2021). Regarding the research as a whole: The collaborator samples originated in the United States, Italy and Spain and spanned the acute and convalescent phases of COVID-19. The prospective study material was composed of cDNA or gDNA derived from T cells, B-cell-depleted T cells, or PBMCs. Subjects who had been exposed to COVID-19, were actively infected with it, or had recovered from it provided the deeply sampled blood TCRbeta repertoires that made up the dataset. The repertoires were released in a freely available public database meant as a resource for research on the immune response to SARS-CoV-2. Samples came from the ongoing ImmuneRACE study (first 160 participants) plus 1,254 subjects from 6 global collaborators. A de-identified subject ID, COVID-19 status, age in years and sex were almost always included in the sample metadata. Where HLA class I and class II types were available, the types were taken from metadata supplied by the sample provider, not from assay-based typing.

V ends up 4 bases short and J 11 bases short, with an unmatched junction base count of 7. CDR1 and CDR2 were assigned from the germline V gene as MNHEY and SVGEGT. There are 14 amino acids in the CDR3, from cysteine to phenylalanine inclusive. Here the CDR3 DNA is all that survives: 42 bases in frame from base 1. What the study reported, not specific to this receptor: How much clinical and demographic metadata was included differed by source and by participant, and the metadata was provided uncurated.

TCRbeta CDR3 regions were amplified from genomic DNA using the immunoSEQ Assay, a bias-controlled multiplex PCR. As for the original processing: Within the assay, amplification of reference gene primers was used to estimate how many nucleated cells each sample contained. Sequence reads were collapsed and filtered to measure the absolute abundance of every unique TCRbeta CDR3 rearrangement. For each sample, productive Simpson clonality was calculated as the square root of Simpson's diversity index over productive rearrangements. What TCRdb holds here is the immuneACCESS table cut down to in-frame rearrangements. Part of the clones is not present; checked against another copy, under half of the missing clones reflect an unresolved V gene, and the others are unexplained. V and J calls and clone size follow that table, whereas D and trimming were derived from the DNA. Across this sample there are around 250,000 clones, with almost 90% seen only once. The ten largest make up around 2.3% of the sample.

Worth noting for this clone: The antigen it binds to is not known. Base qualities are not at hand, and no much larger clone is one base apart.

One collaborating source in Seattle enrolled patients while the patients were actively infected and followed the patients over time throughout the course of disease. Each collaborating institution followed its own protocols to collect whole blood in K2EDTA tubes. For TCRbeta analysis, collaborators shipped samples as frozen whole blood, isolated PBMCs, or DNA extracted from either of those sample types. The chain uses TRBV6-2 or TRBV6-3 and TRBJ2-2, with 10 bases aligning to TRBD2. Sequences were obtained from peripheral blood. The sequence derives from a woman between 55 and 75 years old with COVID-19, enrolled during active disease. The CDR3 region reads CASSFSGGLGELFF. The sequence in DNA is TGTGCCAGCAGTTTTAGCGGGGGGCTGGGAGAGCTGTTTTTT.